What follows are 15 T cell receptor beta chains derived from one specimen sequenced in a study of beta chain features in type 1 diabetes. All of the isolated RNA was reverse transcribed, so expressed TCRB transcripts were sequenced. Measured with immunoSEQ multiplex PCR; TCRdb has only the in-frame clones, and not every one. The table has roughly 120,000 clones, roughly 40% seen once. Sequenced material: stem cell memory CD4+ T cells from blood. These receptors were taken from a woman younger than 30 in good health.

This chain joins TRBV11-2 and TRBJ2-5; D not resolved. The V end lost 2 bases, the J end lost 5 bases, and 6 bases lay between the germline ends. Germline V lookup: CDR1 SGHAT, CDR2 FQNNGV. CDR3 size: 12 residues. The chain's CDR3 is CASSLPRETQYF. CDR3 nucleotides: TGTGCCAGCAGCTTACCGAGGGAGACCCAGTACTTC.

The rearrangement uses TRBV28 and TRBJ2-1; the match to TRBD1 covers 11 bases. CDR1 MDHEN and CDR2 SYDVKM come from the germline V gene. Germline trimming cut 3 bases from V and 7 bases from J; bases unmatched to any gene: 5. CDR3 length: 15 amino acids. The CDR3 sequence: CASSLGGTGGNEQFF. In DNA form, the CDR3 reads TGTGCCAGCAGTTTGGGAGGGACAGGGGGAAATGAGCAGTTCTTC. Drawing the rest from reference TRBV28 and TRBJ2-1, the complete variable domain is DVKVTQSSRYLVKRTGEKVFLECVQDMDHENMFWYRQDPGLGLRLIYFSYDVKMKEKGDIPEGYSVSREKKERFSLILESASTNQTSMYLCASSLGGTGGNEQFFGPGTRLTVL.

A few counts support this clone. The rearrangement uses TRBV28 and TRBJ1-5; no reliable D call. The CDR3 totals 11 residues. The V end lost 6 bases, the J end lost 3 bases, and 3 bases lay between the germline ends. In germline, CDR1 is MDHEN, CDR2 SYDVKM. The chain's CDR3 is CASSINQPQHF. The CDR3 coding sequence is TGTGCCAGCAGCATCAATCAGCCCCAGCATTTT.

There are a few counts of this clone. This chain joins TRBV7-9 and TRBJ1-1; D is perhaps TRBD1 (5 bases). Trimming cost V 1 base and J 5 bases, with 8 bases left between them. CDR1 is SEHNR and CDR2 is FQNEAQ in the germline V gene (reference sequence). CDR3 size: 13 residues. CDR3 sequence reads: CASSLGGGTEAFF. The CDR3 DNA follows: TGTGCCAGCAGCTTAGGCGGGGGGACTGAAGCTTTCTTT.

The CDR3 here is CASRPGTENQPQHF. Here the CDR3 DNA reads TGTGCCAGCAGACCCGGGACAGAGAATCAGCCCCAGCATTTT. This sequence joins TRBV7-9 and TRBJ1-5; 7 bases match TRBD1. CDR3 size: 14 residues. V trimming: 6 bases; J trimming: 4 bases; junction bases outside the gene matches: 6. The germline gives CDR1 SEHNR, CDR2 FQNEAQ (reference sequence).

This clone was observed a single time. The DNA for the CDR3 is TGTGCCAGCAGTTTATGGTCTAGCGCGCAAGAGACCCAGTACTTC. As protein: CASSLWSSAQETQYF. The gene calls are TRBV28 and TRBJ2-5; possibly TRBD2 for D (6 bases). CDR1 and CDR2 from the germline V gene are MDHEN and SYDVKM. This CDR3 spans 15 amino acids. Between the trimmed V and J ends, which lost 0 bases and 2 bases, there was a span of 10 bases. The variable domain in full, with the rest retrieved from reference TRBV28 and TRBJ2-5, is DVKVTQSSRYLVKRTGEKVFLECVQDMDHENMFWYRQDPGLGLRLIYFSYDVKMKEKGDIPEGYSVSREKKERFSLILESASTNQTSMYLCASSLWSSAQETQYFGPGTRLLVL.

V and J are TRBV7-6 and TRBJ1-3; TRBD1 aligns across 8 bases. The CDR3 consists of 16 residues. Per the germline V gene, CDR1 is SGHVS and CDR2 is FNYEAQ. The trim removed 4 bases at V and 2 bases at J, leaving 7 bases unmatched. CDR3 region: CASSSTLDRAGNTIYF. In DNA, the CDR3 is TGTGCCAGCAGCTCCACCTTGGACAGGGCTGGAAACACCATATATTTT.

This clone was counted between two and nine times. This sequence joins TRBV7-9 and TRBJ2-6, with 12 bases fitting TRBD1. CDR1 and CDR2 (germline): SEHNR, FQNEAQ (reference sequence). V dropped 8 bases and J dropped 3; count of bases not matched to a gene: 5. The CDR3 sequence is 16 residues long. CDR3 region: CASSRDRGHGANVLTF. CDR3 nucleotides: TGTGCCAGCTCCCGGGACAGGGGGCATGGGGCCAACGTCCTGACTTTC.

V usage is TRBV2 and J usage is TRBJ1-5; TRBD1 agrees at 7 bases. J was trimmed by 11 bases and V by 6 bases; bases with no gene match: 4. The germline V gene has CDR1 SNHLY and CDR2 FYNNEI. The CDR3 has 11 residues. CDR3 nucleotide sequence: TGTGCCAGCAGGGCCAGGGGGACCCAGCATTTT. Protein sequence: CASRARGTQHF.

This clone turned up a few times. V and J are TRBV30 and TRBJ2-1, with TRBD2 as a possible D gene (5 bases). The germline CDR1 and CDR2 sequences are GTSNPN and SVGIG (reference sequence). Trimming shortened V by 4 bases and J by 6 bases, and 16 bases separated the two germline ends. This CDR3 has 14 residues. CDR3: CAWTPGSPFNEQFF. The CDR3 DNA follows: TGTGCCTGGACCCCGGGATCCCCATTCAATGAGCAGTTCTTC. Filled out from reference TRBV30 and TRBJ2-1, the complete variable domain reads SQTIHQWPATLVQPVGSPLSLECTVEGTSNPNLYWYRQAAGRGLQLLFYSVGIGQISSEVPQNLSASRPQDRQFILSSKKLLLSDSGFYLCAWTPGSPFNEQFFGPGTRLTVL.

This chain connects TRBV21-1 to TRBJ1-2; the table's TRBD1 call for D was not verified on the DNA. TRBV21-1 is a known pseudogene. CDR3 length equals 14 residues. CDR3 bases: TGTGCCAGCTTCGGCGGAATGGGGGCCCGGGGCTACACCTTC. Amino acids: CASFGGMGARGYTF.

The gene calls are TRBV5-1 and TRBJ2-7; 7 bases match TRBD2. The germline V gene encodes CDR1 SGHRS and CDR2 YFSETQ. CDR3 length equals 14 residues. The V segment lost 0 bases and the J segment 5 bases; nucleotides outside the gene matches: 5. Here the CDR3 DNA reads TGCGCCAGCAGCTTGGTGGGGGGGTACGACGAGCAGTACTTC. Encoded protein: CASSLVGGYDEQYF.

This chain connects TRBV2 to TRBJ2-2; the match to TRBD2 covers 7 bases. Germline CDR1 is SNHLY and CDR2 is FYNNEI. The CDR3 contains 14 residues. Trimming at V came to 9 bases and at J to 5 bases, leaving 9 bases not matched to a gene. Written as DNA, the CDR3 is TGTGCCAGTTTGTCGGGGGGACGGACCGGGGAGCTGTTTTTT. Protein sequence: CASLSGGRTGELFF.

This clone was counted between two and nine times. This chain connects TRBV18 to TRBJ1-1; tentatively, D is TRBD1 (6 bases). This CDR3 comprises 14 residues. From germline, CDR1 is KGHSH and CDR2 LQKENI. With 3 bases removed from V and 0 bases from J, the gap between germline ends came to 8 bases. This chain's CDR3 is CASSPDSLNTEAFF. The CDR3 region has the DNA TGTGCCAGCTCACCGGACAGTTTGAACACTGAAGCTTTCTTT. The complete variable domain, with remaining parts taken from reference TRBV18 and TRBJ1-1, reads NAGVMQNPRHLVRRRGQEARLRCSPMKGHSHVYWYRQLPEEGLKFMVYLQKENIIDESGMPKERFSAEFPKEGPSILRIQQVVRGDSAAYFCASSPDSLNTEAFFGQGTRLTVV.

This chain uses TRBV30 with TRBJ2-3, with a weak D call TRBD1 (5 bases). The CDR3 runs to 11 residues. Trimming removed 3 bases at V and 6 bases at J, with 7 bases between. Per the germline V gene, CDR1 is GTSNPN and CDR2 is SVGIG (reference sequence). This chain's CDR3 is CAWRPGDTQYF. Here the CDR3 DNA reads TGTGCCTGGAGACCAGGGGATACGCAGTATTTT.